These 25 T cell receptor beta chains were sequenced from one sample in a study of cytomegalovirus exposure and HLA in healthy donors. It was with 60 Vbeta and 13 Jbeta primers that the PCR ran. Assay: immunoSEQ multiplex PCR; the TCRdb copy retains only in-frame clones and omits some. The sample contains roughly 260,000 clones, just under 85% of which appear only once. The sample comprised PBMCs. The receptors come from a woman in her thirties or forties in good health and CMV-seropositive.

The V and J genes are TRBV5-4 and TRBJ2-7; 12 bases are a match to TRBD2. J gave up 5 bases and V 4 bases, and 4 bases lay outside the gene matches. This CDR3 has 14 amino acids. The germline CDR1 and CDR2 sequences are SGHNT and YYREEE (reference sequence). The CDR3 sequence is CASSLAGGRNEQYF. The CDR3 bases are TGTGCCAGCAGCCTAGCGGGAGGGCGCAACGAGCAGTACTTC.

The sample holds a few counts of this clone. J is TRBJ1-4 and V is TRBV12-5; D unclear. CDR1 LGHNT and CDR2 FRNRAP come from the germline V gene. The CDR3 totals 13 residues. Deletions cut 7 bases from V and 7 bases from J, with 13 bases between. CDR3 coding DNA: TGTGCTAGTGCCGGGGTTGGTGGTGAAAAACTGTTTTTT. Translation gives CASAGVGGEKLFF.

V gene TRBV4-3 combines with J gene TRBJ2-1, with 13 bases aligning to TRBD2. V shed 0 bases, J shed 1 base, and the junction held 6 bases outside the gene matches. The CDR3 is 19 residues long. Germline CDR1 and CDR2: LGHNA and YSLEER. The CDR3 DNA sequence: TGCGCCAGCAGCCAAGATTTGGGGACTAGCGGGAAATCCTACAATGAGCAGTTCTTC. Protein: CASSQDLGTSGKSYNEQFF.

The rearrangement links TRBV10-3 to TRBJ2-7, with no clear D. Germline V gives CDR1 ENHRY, CDR2 SYGVKD. CDR3 length equals 12 residues. Trimming took 2 bases from V and 2 from J, leaving 4 bases between them. In nucleotides, the CDR3 is TGTGCCATCAGTGAGGACACCTACGAGCAGTACTTC. Translating it yields CAISEDTYEQYF.

The rearrangement links TRBV30 to TRBJ1-5, with 7 bases that match TRBD1. Germline lookup yields CDR1 GTSNPN and CDR2 SVGIG (reference sequence). The CDR3 consists of 13 residues. The ends lost 2 bases at V and 6 bases at J; junction bases unmatched: 4. DNA for the CDR3: TGTGCCTGGAGTAGAGGGGGCGGTCAGCCCCAGCATTTT. Translated, it gives CAWSRGGGQPQHF.

The gene calls are TRBV11-2 and TRBJ2-5; TRBD2 matches 13 bases. V lost 4 bases and J lost 1; bases outside the gene matches: 3. This CDR3 is 16 amino acids long. The germline V gene has CDR1 SGHAT and CDR2 FQNNGV. CDR3 DNA sequence: TGTGCCAGCAGCTCTGGGACTAGCGGGATCCAAGAGACCCAGTACTTC. Translation: CASSSGTSGIQETQYF.

The chain uses TRBV28 and TRBJ1-3; D remains ambiguous. Trimming took 7 bases from V and 0 from J, leaving 7 bases between them. Per the germline V gene, CDR1 is MDHEN and CDR2 is SYDVKM. The CDR3 sequence is 13 residues long. This chain's CDR3 is CASTESSGNTIYF. CDR3 sequence (DNA): TGTGCCAGCACTGAGAGCTCTGGAAACACCATATATTTT. The variable domain in full, with the rest retrieved from reference TRBV28 and TRBJ1-3, is DVKVTQSSRYLVKRTGEKVFLECVQDMDHENMFWYRQDPGLGLRLIYFSYDVKMKEKGDIPEGYSVSREKKERFSLILESASTNQTSMYLCASTESSGNTIYFGEGSWLTVV.

The V call is TRBV4-2, the J call TRBJ2-5; D might be TRBD2 (6 bases). CDR3 length equals 14 residues. CDR1 and CDR2 (germline): LGHNA, YNFKEQ. V was pared by 2 bases and J by 5 bases, with 12 bases between. DNA for the CDR3: TGTGCCAGCAGCCAACCGACTAGTACGGAGACCCAGTACTTC. This encodes CASSQPTSTETQYF.

In DNA form, the CDR3 reads TGTGCCAGCAGCTTATCACAAGGGGGCTGGGACATTCAGTACTTC. It specifies CASSLSQGGWDIQYF. The genes are TRBV7-6 and TRBJ2-4; the match to TRBD1 covers 7 bases. V lost 2 bases and J lost 8; bases outside the gene matches: 9. CDR3 size: 15 residues. Germline loops: CDR1 SGHVS, CDR2 FNYEAQ. Filled out from reference TRBV7-6 and TRBJ2-4, the complete variable domain reads GAGVSQSPRYKVTKRGQDVALRCDPISGHVSLYWYRQALGQGPEFLTYFNYEAQQDKSGLPNDRFSAERPEGSISTLTIQRTEQRDSAMYRCASSLSQGGWDIQYFGAGTRLSVL.

This sequence joins TRBV27 and TRBJ1-4; D call uncertain. Germline loops: CDR1 MNHEY, CDR2 SMNVEV (reference sequence). The CDR3 loop spans 14 amino acids. Trimming took off 7 bases at V and 0 bases at J, with 9 bases between the two ends. This CDR3 reads CASKPGPTNEKLFF. CDR3 bases: TGTGCCAGCAAGCCGGGTCCAACTAATGAAAAACTGTTTTTT.

The chain is built from TRBV27 and TRBJ2-1; 12 bases agree with TRBD2. The CDR3 covers 14 residues. V dropped 6 bases and J dropped 5; count of bases not matched to a gene: 2. CDR1 and CDR2 from the germline V gene are MNHEY and SMNVEV (reference sequence). CDR3 region: CASRLAGGHNEQFF. In nucleotides, the CDR3 is TGTGCCAGCAGACTAGCGGGAGGTCACAATGAGCAGTTCTTC.

The rearrangement uses TRBV27 and TRBJ2-3, with 8 bases lining up with TRBD2. Trimming at V came to 8 bases and at J to 5 bases, leaving 9 bases not matched to a gene. The CDR3 is 14 amino acids. Germline V lookup: CDR1 MNHEY, CDR2 SMNVEV (reference sequence). The CDR3 sequence: CASVLAGDGDTQYF. The CDR3 DNA reads as TGTGCCAGCGTTCTAGCGGGTGATGGAGATACGCAGTATTTT.

V is TRBV27 and J is TRBJ1-2, with TRBD1 matching 9 bases. The CDR3 runs to 14 residues. CDR1 is MNHEY, CDR2 SMNVEV, per germline (reference sequence). With V trimmed by 5 bases and J by 5 bases, 6 bases remained unmatched. The chain's CDR3 is CASSDLDRGYGYTF. The DNA for the CDR3 is TGTGCCAGCAGTGATTTGGACAGGGGTTATGGCTACACCTTC.

This clone showed up just a few times. V usage is TRBV6-1 and J usage is TRBJ2-7; D may be TRBD2 (7 bases). The V gene's germline CDR1 is MNHNS and CDR2 SASEGT. The CDR3 totals 16 residues. The V end was cut by 4 bases, the J end by 5 bases, with 21 bases between. The CDR3 protein is CASSASFRGGRDEQYF. CDR3 bases: TGTGCCAGCAGTGCCAGCTTCAGGGGAGGGAGGGACGAGCAGTACTTC.

The chain couples TRBV27 to TRBJ2-4; 11 bases align to TRBD1. Losses at the gene ends were 6 bases for V and 6 bases for J; bases not matched to a gene: 13. The V gene's germline CDR1 is MNHEY and CDR2 SMNVEV (reference sequence). This CDR3 is built from 17 residues. The CDR3 nucleotides read TGTGCCAGCAGCATAAGATGGACAGGGGGCTGGGGAAACATTCAGTACTTC. Encoded protein: CASSIRWTGGWGNIQYF.

This clone was found a few times. The V and J genes are TRBV2 and TRBJ2-1, with D possibly being TRBD1 (6 bases). Germline CDR1 is SNHLY and CDR2 is FYNNEI. The CDR3 is 14 residues long. In DNA, the CDR3 is TGTGCTGAACAAGTAGAGGGGGATTACAATGAGCAGTTCTTC. It yields the protein CAEQVEGDYNEQFF.

Comments on this clone: Other nucleotide sequences in the sample specify the same CDR3. The chain employs TRBV18 and TRBJ1-2; 9 bases agree with TRBD1. The CDR3 spans 14 residues. With V trimmed by 1 base and J by 3 bases, 0 bases remained unmatched. Germline assignment: CDR1 KGHSH and CDR2 LQKENI. In nucleotides, the CDR3 is TGTGCCAGCTCACCACGGACAGGGGACTATGGCTACACCTTC. It is translated as CASSPRTGDYGYTF.

This chain connects TRBV10-3 to TRBJ1-3; 8 bases line up with TRBD1. Per the germline V gene, CDR1 is ENHRY and CDR2 is SYGVKD. With V trimmed by 3 bases and J by 3 bases, 4 bases remained unmatched. The CDR3 has 15 residues. The CDR3 nucleotides read TGTGCCATCAGTGATTCAGGGGGCAGTGGAAACACCATATATTTT. It specifies CAISDSGGSGNTIYF.

This chain uses TRBV19 with TRBJ1-5; TRBD1 matches 9 bases. V gave up 5 bases and J gave up 3 bases; unmatched junction bases: 5. Germline CDR1 is LNHDA and CDR2 is SQIVND (reference sequence). The CDR3 is made up of 15 amino acids. The CDR3 protein is CASSAQGADNQPQHF. The CDR3 bases are TGTGCCAGTAGTGCACAGGGGGCTGACAATCAGCCCCAGCATTTT.

This chain uses TRBV5-8 with TRBJ1-5; 8 bases are shared with TRBD1. V gave up 4 bases and J gave up 2 bases; unmatched junction bases: 8. CDR1 is SGHTS and CDR2 is YDEGEE in the germline V gene. The CDR3 covers 16 residues. As DNA, the CDR3 is TGTGCCAGCAGCCCGACCAGGGGGCAAGGCAATCAGCCCCAGCATTTT. This encodes CASSPTRGQGNQPQHF.

The CDR3 loop is CAWSQGRSYEQYF. CDR3 sequence (DNA): TGTGCCTGGAGCCAAGGCAGGTCATACGAGCAGTACTTC. The chain combines TRBV30 with TRBJ2-7; D unclear. This CDR3 has 13 amino acids. Germline V lookup: CDR1 GTSNPN, CDR2 SVGIG (reference sequence). Between the trimmed V and J ends, which lost 3 bases and 4 bases, there was a span of 13 bases.

The chain has TRBV18 and TRBJ1-1; 9 bases agree with TRBD1. Germline values: CDR1 KGHSH, CDR2 LQKENI. CDR3 length equals 16 residues. Germline trimming cut 3 bases from V and 4 bases from J; bases unmatched to any gene: 9. The CDR3 region has the DNA TGTGCCAGCTCACCCTGGAGGACAGGGGAAGGCACTGAAGCTTTCTTT. This translates into CASSPWRTGEGTEAFF.

The V gene is TRBV6-1, the J gene TRBJ1-5; 8 bases map to TRBD1. The germline V gene encodes CDR1 MNHNS and CDR2 SASEGT. There are 15 residues in the CDR3. V gave up 5 bases and J gave up 6 bases; unmatched junction bases: 9. As DNA, the CDR3 is TGTGCCAGCAGTCCACAGACAGGGGTGGGTCAGCCCCAGCATTTT. Translating it yields CASSPQTGVGQPQHF.

The genes are TRBV7-8 and TRBJ1-4, with 8 positions matching TRBD1. This CDR3 has 14 residues. CDR1 and CDR2 from the germline V gene are SGHVS and FQNEAQ. The V segment lost 5 bases and the J segment 8 bases; nucleotides outside the gene matches: 7. The CDR3 coding sequence is TGTGCCAGCAGCCCAGACAGGGGCGGGGAAAAACTGTTTTTT. This encodes CASSPDRGGEKLFF.

As DNA, the CDR3 is TGTGCCAGCAGTTATGATCCAGGTTTCTCTGGAAACACCATATATTTT. It is translated as CASSYDPGFSGNTIYF. V is TRBV6-6 and J is TRBJ1-3; D unclear. There are 16 residues in the CDR3. V was pared by 3 bases and J by 0 bases, with 12 bases between. From germline, CDR1 is MNHNY and CDR2 SVGAGI (reference sequence).